Detailed here is one T cell receptor (beta chain). This record belongs to a study of blood T cell repertoires in COVID-19. Study context: Sources were T cells, B-cell-depleted T cells, or PBMCs; the material itself was cDNA or gDNA.

The CDR3 has 15 amino acids. J lost 5 bases, V lost 5 bases, and 4 bases had no gene match. Looked up from germline, CDR1 is MDHEN and CDR2 is SYDVKM. Produced via immunoSEQ multiplex PCR; TCRdb's table is partial and in-frame only. Altogether roughly 160,000 clones are present, around 89% being singletons, with the ten largest covering over 2%. The gene calls are TRBV28 and TRBJ2-7, with 15 bases that match TRBD2. The source is a man in his fifties who had recovered from COVID-19. Material for sequencing was peripheral blood. The chain's CDR3 is CASSPGTSGGHEQYF. The CDR3 DNA follows: TGTGCCAGCAGTCCGGGGACTAGCGGGGGGCACGAGCAGTACTTC.